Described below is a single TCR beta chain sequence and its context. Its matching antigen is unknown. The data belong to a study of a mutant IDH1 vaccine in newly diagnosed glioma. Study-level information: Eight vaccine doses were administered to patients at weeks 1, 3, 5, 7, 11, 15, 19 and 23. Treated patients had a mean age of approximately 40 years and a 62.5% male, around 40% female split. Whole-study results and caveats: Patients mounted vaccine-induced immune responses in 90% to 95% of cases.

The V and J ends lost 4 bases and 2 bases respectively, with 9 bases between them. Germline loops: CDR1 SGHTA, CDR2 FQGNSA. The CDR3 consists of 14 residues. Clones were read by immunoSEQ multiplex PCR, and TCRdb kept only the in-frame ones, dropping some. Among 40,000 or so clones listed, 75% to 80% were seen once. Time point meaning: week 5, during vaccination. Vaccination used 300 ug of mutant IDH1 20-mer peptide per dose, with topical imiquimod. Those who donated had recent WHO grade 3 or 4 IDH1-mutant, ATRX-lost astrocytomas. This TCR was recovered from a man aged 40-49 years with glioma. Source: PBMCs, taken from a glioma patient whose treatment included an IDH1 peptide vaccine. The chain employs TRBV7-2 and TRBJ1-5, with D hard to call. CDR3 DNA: TGTGCCAGCAGCTCGTTTGGCGGCAATCAGCCCCAGCATTTT. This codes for CASSSFGGNQPQHF.